The present T cell receptor (beta chain) was sequenced within a study of T cells in Graves' hyperthyroidism and ophthalmopathy. Template material for amplifying TCR beta CDR3 regions consisted of RNA transcripts. Researchers ran a first-round RT-PCR on the TCR CDR3 using the HTBI primer set. TCRdb re-called the multiplex PCR reads through MiXCR, storing one row per CDR3 protein. The table has about 690,000 distinct CDR3 sequences, 15% to 20% seen once. This clonotype was observed many times. Trimming removed 5 bases from V and 7 bases from J, with 11 bases in between. The CDR3 loop spans 13 amino acids.

The receptor was isolated from a man aged 45-60 years with Graves' hyperthyroidism. Sequenced: blood. This sequence joins TRBV12-3 or TRBV12-4 and TRBJ2-2; the D gene is possibly TRBD1 (6 bases). The CDR3 loop is CASSTGTIGELFF. The CDR3 nucleotides are TGTGCCAGCAGTACAGGGACGATCGGGGAGCTGTTTTTT.